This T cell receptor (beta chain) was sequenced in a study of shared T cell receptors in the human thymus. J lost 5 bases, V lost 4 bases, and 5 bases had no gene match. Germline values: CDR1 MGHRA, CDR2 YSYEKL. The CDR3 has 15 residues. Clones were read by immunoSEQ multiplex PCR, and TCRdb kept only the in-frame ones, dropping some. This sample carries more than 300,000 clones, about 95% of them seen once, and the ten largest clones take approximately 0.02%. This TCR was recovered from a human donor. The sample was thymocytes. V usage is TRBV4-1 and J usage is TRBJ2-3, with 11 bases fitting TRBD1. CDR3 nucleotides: TGCGCCAGCAGCCCATGGACAGGGGGCGAAGATACGCAGTATTTT. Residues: CASSPWTGGEDTQYF.